These 6 T cell receptor beta chains were sequenced from one sample in a study of shared clonotypes between healthy human individuals. Profiling relied on immunoSEQ multiplex PCR, and the TCRdb table lists in-frame clones only, not all of them. The sample carries 2 million to 3 million clones, approximately 93% recorded once. The sample was naive CD4+ T cells from PBMCs. The subset was: CD45RA+ positively selected. The receptors were sampled from a man between 18 and 29 years old in good health. Some clones in this sample may be carry-over from other donors' samples.

The rearrangement joins TRBV21-1 to TRBJ2-2; TRBD2, the D gene given by the table, was not confirmed from the DNA. TRBV21-1 is a pseudogene locus. The CDR3 consists of 17 residues. For the CDR3, the DNA is TGTGCCAGCAGCAAAGTTCCCGGGGAATTCAAAGCCGGGGAGCTGTTTTTT. As protein: CASSKVPGEFKAGELFF.

V gene TRBV30 combines with J gene TRBJ2-1; 9 bases are a match to TRBD1. Germline CDR1 is GTSNPN and CDR2 is SVGIG (reference sequence). The CDR3 extends over 16 amino acids. V was pared by 0 bases and J by 5 bases, with 8 bases of the junction left unmatched. The CDR3 sequence is CAWSVQLTGGHNEQFF. CDR3 bases: TGTGCCTGGAGTGTTCAATTGACAGGGGGTCACAATGAGCAGTTCTTC.

The gene calls are TRBV27 and TRBJ2-1; D might be TRBD2 (6 bases). Trimming cost V 2 bases and J 5 bases, with 16 bases left between them. The CDR3 totals 16 residues. Germline V CDR1 and CDR2: MNHEY, SMNVEV (reference sequence). The CDR3: CASSLALGRRDNEQFF. In nucleotides, the CDR3 is TGTGCCAGCAGTTTAGCGCTTGGGCGGAGGGACAATGAGCAGTTCTTC.

This chain joins TRBV28 and TRBJ1-5; D gene uncertain. Germline V gives CDR1 MDHEN, CDR2 SYDVKM. V lost 7 bases, J lost 9 bases, and 13 bases lay in between. The CDR3 spans 12 residues. CDR3 region: CASTHNTRPQHF. CDR3 bases: TGTGCCAGCACCCACAATACCAGGCCCCAGCATTTT.

The chain carries TRBV27 and TRBJ2-1; D unresolved. CDR1 and CDR2 (germline): MNHEY, SMNVEV (reference sequence). The CDR3 is made up of 17 amino acids. Trimming shortened V by 5 bases and J by 3 bases, and 20 bases separated the two germline ends. CDR3 in amino acids: CASSPSTPGSFYNEQFF. DNA for the CDR3: TGTGCCAGCAGTCCCTCTACCCCTGGCAGTTTCTACAATGAGCAGTTCTTC.

The chain couples TRBV6-5 to TRBJ1-1, with unresolved D. CDR1 and CDR2 from the germline V gene are MNHEY and SVGAGI. The CDR3 loop spans 12 amino acids. V lost 6 bases to trimming and J lost 7 bases, with 12 bases between them. The CDR3, as DNA: TGTGCCAGCAGGGGATCGACTATTGAAGCTTTCTTT. Its translation: CASRGSTIEAFF.